This T cell receptor (beta chain) was found in a study of cytomegalovirus exposure and HLA in healthy donors. The CDR3 covers 15 residues. Germline trimming cut 4 bases from V and 3 bases from J; bases unmatched to any gene: 8. The germline V gene encodes CDR1 SGHRS and CDR2 YFSETQ. Worth noting for this clone: As yet, its antigen is unknown.

Study-level findings and limits: Association with HLA alleles at 0.05 false discovery rate was found for roughly 17,000 TCR beta sequences in a later analysis. Investigators reported around 150 TCR beta chains as tied to cytomegalovirus.

The PCR used 60 Vbeta and 13 Jbeta primers. This table comes from immunoSEQ multiplex PCR, and its TCRdb copy is limited to in-frame clones, with some not included. Altogether about 140,000 clones are present, 75% to 85% being singletons, with the ten largest covering 2% to 3%. Sequencing was done on a sample of PBMCs. This sequence originates from a man aged 45-65 years in good health and CMV-seronegative. The chain combines TRBV5-1 with TRBJ2-7; 9 bases align to TRBD1. The CDR3 loop reads CASSPRTGEGYEQYF. CDR3 DNA sequence: TGCGCCAGCAGCCCCCGGACAGGGGAGGGCTACGAGCAGTACTTC.